The present T cell receptor (beta chain) was sequenced within a study of regulatory T cells in long-lasting Graves disease. The table lists this clonotype with many counts. Time point defined: newly diagnosed GD, antithyroid drugs for less than 3 months. Researchers made the TCR library from RNA that was extracted from PBMCs. The authors built TCR beta libraries using iRepertoire HTBI primers and Arm-PCR of CDR3 regions. In TCRdb, the multiplex PCR reads were re-called with MiXCR into one record per CDR3 protein. The sample records a few hundred thousand distinct CDR3 sequences, 12% being singletons. The CDR3 is made up of 16 amino acids. V was clipped by 1 base and J by 4 bases, with 13 bases between them. The germline gives CDR1 KGHDR, CDR2 SFDVKD. These data were likewise used in another study, on T cells in Graves' hyperthyroidism and ophthalmopathy.

The source material was peripheral blood mononuclear cells (PBMCs), sampled at new diagnosis, from a patient treated with antithyroid drugs. The sequence was collected from a woman between 18 and 29 years old with Graves disease. The V gene is TRBV24-1, the J gene TRBJ2-1; D possibly corresponds to TRBD2 (5 bases). The CDR3 bases are TGTGCCACCAGTGATTTACGGGAAGGATCTTACAATGAGCAGTTCTTC. This translates into CATSDLREGSYNEQFF.